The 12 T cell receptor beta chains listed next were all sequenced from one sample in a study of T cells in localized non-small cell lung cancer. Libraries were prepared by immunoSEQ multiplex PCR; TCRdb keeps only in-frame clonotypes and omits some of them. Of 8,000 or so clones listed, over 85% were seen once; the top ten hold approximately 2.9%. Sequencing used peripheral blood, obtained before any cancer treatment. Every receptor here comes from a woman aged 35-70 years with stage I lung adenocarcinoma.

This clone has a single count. The CDR3 DNA is TGTGCCAGCCAAGTCGGGGGTCTCTCGGAGCAGTACTTC. Protein sequence: CASQVGGLSEQYF. The rearrangement joins TRBV6-1 to TRBJ2-7; a possible D gene is TRBD2 (6 bases). This CDR3 is 13 amino acids long. In germline, CDR1 is MNHNS, CDR2 SASEGT. The V gene lost 8 bases and the J gene lost 7 bases, with 18 bases spanning the gap.

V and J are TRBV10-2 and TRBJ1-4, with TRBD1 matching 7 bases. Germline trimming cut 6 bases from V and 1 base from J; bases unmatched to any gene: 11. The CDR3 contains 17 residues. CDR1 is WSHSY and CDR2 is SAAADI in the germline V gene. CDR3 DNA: TGCGCCAGCAGCGGACCCGCCTACAGGGGAACTAATGAAAAACTGTTTTTT. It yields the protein CASSGPAYRGTNEKLFF.

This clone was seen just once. The CDR3 region has the DNA TGTGCCAGCAGTGAAGAACAGGCTCGCGGTCAGCCCCAGCATTTT. Protein: CASSEEQARGQPQHF. J is TRBJ1-5 and V is TRBV2; perhaps TRBD1 as D (5 bases). V gave up 1 base and J gave up 6 bases, with 13 bases separating them. From germline, CDR1 is SNHLY and CDR2 FYNNEI. The length of the CDR3 is 15 residues.

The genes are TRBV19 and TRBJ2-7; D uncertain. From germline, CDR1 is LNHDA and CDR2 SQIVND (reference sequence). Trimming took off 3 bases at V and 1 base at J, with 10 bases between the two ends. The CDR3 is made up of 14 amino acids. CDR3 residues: CASSINGPSYEQYF. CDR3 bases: TGTGCCAGTAGTATTAACGGGCCTTCCTACGAGCAGTACTTC.

CDR3 protein: CASSDPATAEELFF. The CDR3 DNA is TGTGCCAGCAGTGACCCAGCCACCGCCGAGGAGCTGTTTTTT. The V call is TRBV6-1, the J call TRBJ2-2; the D is unclear. CDR1 and CDR2 from the germline V gene are MNHNS and SASEGT. This CDR3 has 14 residues. Deletions cut 3 bases from V and 10 bases from J, with 15 bases between.

CDR3 nucleotides: TGCGCCGTCCGGGACCAGAACACCGGGGAGCTGTTTTTT. Protein: CAVRDQNTGELFF. The chain is built from TRBV4-1 and TRBJ2-2; D might be TRBD1 or TRBD2, each matching 5 bases. The CDR3 loop spans 13 amino acids. V shed 11 bases and J shed 1 base, with 11 bases lying between them. Germline values: CDR1 MGHRA, CDR2 YSYEKL.

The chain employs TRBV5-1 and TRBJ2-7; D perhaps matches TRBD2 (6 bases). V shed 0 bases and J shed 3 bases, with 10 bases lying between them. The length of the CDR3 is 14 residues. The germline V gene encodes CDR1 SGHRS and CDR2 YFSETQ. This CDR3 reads CASSLGSGDYEQYF. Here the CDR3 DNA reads TGCGCCAGCAGCTTGGGTAGCGGAGACTACGAGCAGTACTTC. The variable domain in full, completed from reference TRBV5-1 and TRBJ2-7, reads KAGVTQTPRYLIKTRGQQVTLSCSPISGHRSVSWYQQTPGQGLQFLFEYFSETQRNKGNFPGRFSGRQFSNSRSEMNVSTLELGDSALYLCASSLGSGDYEQYFGPGTRLTVT.

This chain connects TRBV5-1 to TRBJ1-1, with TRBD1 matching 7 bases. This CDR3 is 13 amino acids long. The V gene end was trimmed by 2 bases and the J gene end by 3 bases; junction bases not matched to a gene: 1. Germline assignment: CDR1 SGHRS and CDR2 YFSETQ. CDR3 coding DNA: TGCGCCAGCAGCTTTCAGGGGGACACTGAAGCTTTCTTT. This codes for CASSFQGDTEAFF.

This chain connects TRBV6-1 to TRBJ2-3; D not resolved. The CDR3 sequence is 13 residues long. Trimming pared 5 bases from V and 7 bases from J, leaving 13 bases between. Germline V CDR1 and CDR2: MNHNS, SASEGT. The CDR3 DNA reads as TGTGCCAGCAGTACCCGACTCCAGTATACGCAGTATTTT. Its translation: CASSTRLQYTQYF.

For the CDR3, the DNA is TGTGCCAGCAGCCCGGGGACCTTCACTGAAGCTTTCTTT. Amino acids: CASSPGTFTEAFF. The chain couples TRBV11-3 to TRBJ1-1; D might be TRBD1 (5 bases). Per germline, CDR1 SGHNT and CDR2 YENEEA. Trimming removed 5 bases at V and 4 bases at J, with 11 bases between. CDR3 length: 13 amino acids.

The CDR3 protein is CASSMEQGRGEKLFF. The CDR3 bases are TGTGCCAGTAGTATGGAACAGGGGAGAGGCGAAAAACTGTTTTTT. The J gene is TRBJ1-4, the V gene TRBV19; 7 bases map to TRBD1. V lost 3 bases, J lost 8 bases, and 9 bases stayed unmatched. The CDR3 totals 15 residues. Per germline, CDR1 LNHDA and CDR2 SQIVND (reference sequence).

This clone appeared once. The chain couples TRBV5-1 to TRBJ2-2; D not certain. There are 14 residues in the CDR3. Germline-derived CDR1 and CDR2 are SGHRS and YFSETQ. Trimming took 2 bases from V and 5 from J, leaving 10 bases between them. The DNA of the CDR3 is TGCGCCAGCAGCTTCGGCCCTCAGACCGGGGAGCTGTTTTTT. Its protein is CASSFGPQTGELFF. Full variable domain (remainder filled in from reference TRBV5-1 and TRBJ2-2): KAGVTQTPRYLIKTRGQQVTLSCSPISGHRSVSWYQQTPGQGLQFLFEYFSETQRNKGNFPGRFSGRQFSNSRSEMNVSTLELGDSALYLCASSFGPQTGELFFGEGSRLTVL.